A single sample gave rise to the 4 T cell receptor beta chains below, sequenced in a study of CD8+ T cells in alopecia areata. Treatment of the sample: oral pan-JAK inhibitor, 5-10 mg twice daily. RNA extraction and reverse transcription yielded cDNA as sequencing template. Assay: immunoSEQ multiplex PCR; the TCRdb copy retains only in-frame clones and omits some. The sample lists hundreds of thousands of clones, around 66% occurring once. The sample consisted of CD4+ T cells sorted from blood, taken at week 44, from a patient treated with tofacitinib. The receptors stem from a human donor with alopecia areata.

The chain joins TRBV18 to TRBJ2-2, with D perhaps TRBD1 (6 bases). Trimming left V 2 bases short and J 0 bases short, with 13 bases between. The CDR3 is 17 amino acids. Germline CDR1 reads KGHSH; CDR2 reads LQKENI. CDR3 residues: CASSPLRTAANTGELFF. CDR3 bases: TGTGCCAGCTCACCATTGAGGACAGCTGCGAACACCGGGGAGCTGTTTTTT.

V is TRBV2 and J is TRBJ2-7, with TRBD2 matching over 8 bases. This CDR3 has 16 amino acids. Germline V gene lookup returns CDR1 SNHLY and CDR2 FYNNEI. Losses at the gene ends were 5 bases for V and 0 bases for J; bases not matched to a gene: 9. DNA for the CDR3: TGTGCCAGCAGTAAACTTCTGGGGACTAGCTCCTACGAGCAGTACTTC. Encoded protein: CASSKLLGTSSYEQYF.

This clone came up a few times. J is TRBJ2-1 and V is TRBV29-1; D is uncertain. There are 15 residues in the CDR3. With 5 bases removed from V and 0 bases from J, the gap between germline ends came to 14 bases. In germline, CDR1 is SQVTM, CDR2 ANQGSEA. CDR3 sequence reads: CSVYSATYSYNEQFF. DNA of the CDR3: TGCAGCGTTTATTCTGCGACCTACTCCTACAATGAGCAGTTCTTC.

On this clone: Other DNA sequences in the same sample also yield this CDR3. The chain has TRBV29-1 and TRBJ2-7; D gene uncertain. The CDR3 length is 12 residues. Germline V gene lookup returns CDR1 SQVTM and CDR2 ANQGSEA. V lost 4 bases and J 0 bases, leaving 7 bases between the germline ends. The CDR3 DNA is TGCAGCGTTGGCAGCGTCTCCTACGAGCAGTACTTC. Protein sequence: CSVGSVSYEQYF.